One sample yielded the 3 T cell receptor beta chains listed below, sequenced in a study of T cells after yellow fever vaccination. TCRdb processed the 5' RACE reads anew with MiXCR; each CDR3 protein has one entry. The sample has 500,000 to 650,000 distinct CDR3 sequences, roughly 12% seen once; the top ten hold 15%. This material consisted of PBMCs, taken on the day of the yellow fever booster vaccination. The receptors were sampled from a young man who received the YFV17D yellow fever vaccine.

This rearrangement joins TRBV7-2 to TRBJ2-1; 9 bases are a match to TRBD2. J lost 6 bases, V lost 1 base, and 10 bases had no gene match. Germline CDR1 reads SGHTA; CDR2 reads FQGNSA. The CDR3 consists of 17 residues. Here the CDR3 reads CASSLGGGGRAVNEQFF. The CDR3 coding sequence is TGTGCCAGCAGCTTAGGAGGCGGCGGGAGGGCCGTCAATGAGCAGTTCTTC.

This clonotype came up a few times. The V gene is TRBV18, the J gene TRBJ1-1; unclear D gene. Per the germline V gene, CDR1 is KGHSH and CDR2 is LQKENI. The CDR3 runs 15 residues. V dropped 4 bases and J dropped 1 base, with 13 bases sitting between them. The DNA for the CDR3 is TGTGCCAGCTCACGGACGGAGGCCCCGAACACTGAAGCTTTCTTT. Residues: CASSRTEAPNTEAFF.

The chain recombines TRBV30 with TRBJ1-4, with TRBD1 matching 7 bases. Per the germline V gene, CDR1 is GTSNPN and CDR2 is SVGIG (reference sequence). Trimming cost V 3 bases and J 6 bases; bases outside gene matches: 1. CDR3 length: 12 residues. CDR3 nucleotides: TGTGCCTGGAGCGGGACAGATGAAAAACTGTTTTTT. Its translation is CAWSGTDEKLFF.